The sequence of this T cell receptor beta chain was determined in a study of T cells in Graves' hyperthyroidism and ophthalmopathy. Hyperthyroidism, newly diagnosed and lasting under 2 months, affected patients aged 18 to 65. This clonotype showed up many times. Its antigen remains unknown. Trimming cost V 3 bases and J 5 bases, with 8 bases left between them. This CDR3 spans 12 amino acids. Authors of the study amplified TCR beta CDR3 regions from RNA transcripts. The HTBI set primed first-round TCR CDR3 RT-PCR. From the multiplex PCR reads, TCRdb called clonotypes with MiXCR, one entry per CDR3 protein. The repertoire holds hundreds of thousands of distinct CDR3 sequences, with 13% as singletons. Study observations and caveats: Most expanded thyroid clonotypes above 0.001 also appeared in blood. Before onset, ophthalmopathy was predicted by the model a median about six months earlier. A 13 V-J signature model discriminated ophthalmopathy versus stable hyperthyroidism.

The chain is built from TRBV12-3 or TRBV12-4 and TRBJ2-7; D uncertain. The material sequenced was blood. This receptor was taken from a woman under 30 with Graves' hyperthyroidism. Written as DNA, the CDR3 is TGTGCCAGCAGTTTTGACCCCCACGAGCAGTACTTC. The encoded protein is CASSFDPHEQYF.